This entry lists 17 T cell receptor beta chains sequenced from one sample in a study of blood T cell repertoires in COVID-19. Measured with immunoSEQ multiplex PCR; TCRdb has only the in-frame clones, and not every one. The profile shows around 150,000 clones, more than 80% of them singletons. Material for sequencing was peripheral blood. These receptors all stem from a human donor in a cohort sampled during active COVID-19.

The chain uses TRBV10-2 and TRBJ2-7, with 7 bases lining up with TRBD2. The germline V gene encodes CDR1 WSHSY and CDR2 SAAADI. CDR3 size: 12 residues. Trimming at V came to 8 bases and at J to 4 bases, leaving 5 bases not matched to a gene. The CDR3 coding sequence is TGCGCCAGCCTAGCGGATCGGTACGAGCAGTACTTC. It codes for CASLADRYEQYF.

A few counts support this clone. The V and J genes are TRBV19 and TRBJ2-2, with D tentatively TRBD1 (5 bases). V dropped 5 bases and J dropped 4 bases, with 14 bases sitting between them. The CDR3 loop spans 15 amino acids. CDR1 is LNHDA, CDR2 SQIVND, per germline (reference sequence). For the CDR3, the DNA is TGTGCCAGTAGTGCCTTAGGACATTCCACCGGGGAGCTGTTTTTT. Its protein is CASSALGHSTGELFF.

The rearrangement uses TRBV30 and TRBJ2-7, with D maybe TRBD1 (6 bases). V was cut by 1 base and J by 3 bases, with 7 bases left in between. The germline CDR1 and CDR2 sequences are GTSNPN and SVGIG (reference sequence). The CDR3 loop spans 12 amino acids. As DNA, the CDR3 is TGTGCCTGGAGTGACAGGGTCTACGAGCAGTACTTC. Its protein is CAWSDRVYEQYF.

The chain carries TRBV9 and TRBJ2-1, with TRBD2 matching over 8 bases. This CDR3 comprises 16 residues. With 4 bases clipped from V and 5 bases from J, the junction kept 11 bases outside the gene matches. Looked up from germline, CDR1 is SGDLS and CDR2 is YYNGEE. CDR3 region: CASSLTWREANNEQFF. The CDR3 DNA follows: TGTGCCAGCAGCCTCACGTGGCGGGAGGCCAACAATGAGCAGTTCTTC.

The chain carries TRBV7-8 and TRBJ1-2; D gene ambiguous. CDR3 length: 12 residues. Germline loops: CDR1 SGHVS, CDR2 FQNEAQ. V was pared by 4 bases and J by 5 bases, with 8 bases between. The CDR3 loop reads CASSYGSYGYTF. The DNA for the CDR3 is TGTGCCAGCAGCTACGGGAGTTATGGCTACACCTTC.

This clone was seen more than once but under ten times. The V call is TRBV24-1, the J call TRBJ2-5; tentative D call: TRBD2 (6 bases). CDR3 length: 15 amino acids. Germline CDR1 and CDR2: KGHDR and SFDVKD. Deletions cut 3 bases from V and 2 bases from J, with 12 bases between. CDR3 in DNA: TGTGCCACCAGTGATACCTATAGCGGACAAGAGACCCAGTACTTC. Protein sequence: CATSDTYSGQETQYF.

V and J are TRBV6-5 and TRBJ2-7, with 9 bases aligning to TRBD2. Germline CDR1 reads MNHEY; CDR2 reads SVGAGI. Trimming at V came to 3 bases and at J to 6 bases, leaving 9 bases not matched to a gene. The CDR3 runs to 15 residues. CDR3 sequence reads: CASSYFRGGAGEQYF. CDR3 DNA: TGTGCCAGCAGTTATTTCCGCGGGGGGGCCGGCGAGCAGTACTTC.

This clone occurred a few times. V usage is TRBV7-8 and J usage is TRBJ2-1, with D maybe TRBD2 (7 bases). The length of the CDR3 is 20 residues. The V gene lost 1 base and the J gene lost 1 base, with 23 bases spanning the gap. Germline CDR1 and CDR2: SGHVS and FQNEAQ. The CDR3 loop reads CASSLVSRRGGGDSYNEQFF. DNA for the CDR3: TGTGCCAGCAGCTTAGTATCTAGAAGAGGGGGGGGAGATTCCTACAATGAGCAGTTCTTC.

The chain has TRBV18 and TRBJ1-6; 10 nucleotides match TRBD1. The CDR3 runs to 16 residues. Germline values: CDR1 KGHSH, CDR2 LQKENI. The J segment lost 7 bases and the V segment lost 3 bases, leaving 6 bases of the junction unmatched. In DNA, the CDR3 is TGTGCCAGCTCACCCTTCAGACAGGGGGCCAATTCACCCCTCCACTTT. This codes for CASSPFRQGANSPLHF.

This clone was detected only a few times. The chain carries TRBV6-2 or TRBV6-3 and TRBJ1-3; D remains ambiguous. V lost 0 bases, J lost 0 bases, and 12 bases lay in between. Germline V gives CDR1 MNHEY, CDR2 SVGEGT. The CDR3 runs to 17 residues. The DNA for the CDR3 is TGTGCCAGCAGTTACTCGAAACTCTCAAGCTCTGGAAACACCATATATTTT. It is translated as CASSYSKLSSSGNTIYF.

This clone was counted once. The rearrangement links TRBV24-1 to TRBJ2-1; 10 nucleotides align to TRBD2. CDR3 length: 16 residues. Losses at the gene ends were 4 bases for V and 6 bases for J; bases not matched to a gene: 8. Germline CDR1 and CDR2: KGHDR and SFDVKD. The CDR3 is CATSEIPSGSTNEQFF. CDR3 nucleotide sequence: TGTGCCACCAGTGAAATCCCTAGCGGGAGCACCAATGAGCAGTTCTTC.

This clone is a singleton in its sample. This CDR3 is CASSEATGGGFGAFF. The DNA for the CDR3 is TGTGCCAGCAGTGAAGCGACAGGGGGCGGGTTCGGAGCTTTCTTT. The J gene is TRBJ1-1, the V gene TRBV2; 10 bases are a match to TRBD1. CDR3 length: 15 amino acids. J was trimmed by 10 bases and V by 0 bases; bases with no gene match: 8. Germline loops: CDR1 SNHLY, CDR2 FYNNEI.

The chain carries TRBV30 and TRBJ2-7, with D maybe TRBD2 (5 bases). Germline V CDR1 and CDR2: GTSNPN, SVGIG (reference sequence). V lost 1 base, J lost 5 bases, and 6 bases lay in between. This CDR3 has 11 amino acids. DNA of the CDR3: TGTGCCTGGAGTGAGAGGGACGAGCAGTACTTC. Protein sequence: CAWSERDEQYF.

This rearrangement joins TRBV6-1 to TRBJ2-3; a weak D match, TRBD1 (5 bases). The CDR3 totals 15 residues. V was trimmed by 2 bases and J by 3 bases, leaving 12 bases between them. Per the germline V gene, CDR1 is MNHNS and CDR2 is SASEGT. The CDR3: CASSERPGSTDTQYF. CDR3 sequence (DNA): TGTGCCAGCAGTGAAAGGCCAGGGTCAACAGATACGCAGTATTTT.

The chain recombines TRBV4-3 with TRBJ1-5; 7 nucleotides align to TRBD1. The ends lost 0 bases at V and 7 bases at J; junction bases unmatched: 9. The germline CDR1 and CDR2 sequences are LGHNA and YSLEER. CDR3 length: 16 residues. The CDR3 DNA follows: TGCGCCAGCAGCCAAGAATTAACCGGACAGGACCAGCCCCAGCATTTT. Its protein is CASSQELTGQDQPQHF.

V and J are TRBV30 and TRBJ1-6, with 8 bases fitting TRBD1. The V and J ends lost 3 bases and 9 bases, in that order; junction bases with no gene match: 7. CDR1 is GTSNPN, CDR2 SVGIG, per germline (reference sequence). CDR3 length: 14 residues. The CDR3 loop is CAWSEGQASSPLHF. The CDR3, as DNA: TGTGCCTGGAGCGAGGGACAGGCGAGTTCACCCCTCCACTTT.

The J gene is TRBJ2-7, the V gene TRBV6-6, with TRBD2 matching 10 bases. Germline CDR1 and CDR2: MNHNY and SVGAGI (reference sequence). Unmatched junction bases numbered 4, after V lost 4 bases and J lost 1 base. This CDR3 region has 15 residues. The DNA of the CDR3 is TGTGCCAGCAGTTTACTAGCGGGGACATCCTACGAGCAGTACTTC. Amino acids: CASSLLAGTSYEQYF.